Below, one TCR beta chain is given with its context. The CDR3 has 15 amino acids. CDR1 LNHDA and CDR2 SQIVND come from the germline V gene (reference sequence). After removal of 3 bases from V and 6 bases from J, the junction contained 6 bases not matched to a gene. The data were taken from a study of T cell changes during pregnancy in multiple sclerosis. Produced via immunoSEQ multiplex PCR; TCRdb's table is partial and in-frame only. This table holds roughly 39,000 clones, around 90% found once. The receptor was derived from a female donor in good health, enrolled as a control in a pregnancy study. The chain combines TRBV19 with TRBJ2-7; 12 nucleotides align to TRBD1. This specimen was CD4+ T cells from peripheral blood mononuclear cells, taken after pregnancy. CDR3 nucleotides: TGTGCCAGTAGTATTCTGGGACAGGGGGCTGGCGAGCAGTACTTC. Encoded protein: CASSILGQGAGEQYF. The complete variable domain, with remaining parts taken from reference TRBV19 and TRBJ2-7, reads DGGITQSPKYLFRKEGQNVTLSCEQNLNHDAMYWYRQDPGQGLRLIYYSQIVNDFQKGDIAEGYSVSREKKESFPLTVTSAQKNPTAFYLCASSILGQGAGEQYFGPGTRLTVT.